The text below deals with one T cell receptor (beta chain). Clones were read by immunoSEQ multiplex PCR, and TCRdb kept only the in-frame ones, dropping some. The sample includes approximately 90,000 clones, 75% to 90% of them seen just once. The data are from a study of glioma-infiltrating T cells after dendritic cell vaccination. Background on the study: Monocyte-derived dendritic cells, cultured seven days with IL-4 and GM-CSF, were pulsed with autologous tumor lysate.

CDR1 and CDR2 from the germline V gene are SNHLY and FYNNEI. The CDR3 length is 13 residues. V was clipped by 11 bases and J by 7 bases, with 20 bases between them. The time point is: after dendritic cell vaccination, including at tumor progression/relapse. Isocitrate dehydrogenase mutation was absent in all glioblastoma patients. J is TRBJ1-2 and V is TRBV2, with D possibly being TRBD1 (6 bases). The starting material was blood, obtained after dendritic cell vaccination. The receptor's source is a human donor with glioblastoma. CDR3 nucleotide sequence: TGTGCCGGATCAGTGGGGGCCGCCTCTGGCTACACCTTC. Encoded protein: CAGSVGAASGYTF.